A single sample is the source of the 5 T cell receptor beta chains below, sequenced in a study of response to subunit inactivated influenza vaccine. MiXCR, applied by TCRdb to the RT-PCR reads, yields one record per CDR3 protein. This sample has about 480,000 distinct CDR3 sequences, with 10% to 15% found just once. The sequences come from PBMCs from blood, collected more than 35 days after vaccination. These receptors were taken from a man in his fifties or sixties who received an inactivated influenza vaccine.

This clonotype was seen more than once but under ten times. J is TRBJ2-7 and V is TRBV20-1; D is perhaps TRBD1 (6 bases). The CDR3 runs 14 residues. Trimming shortened V by 6 bases and J by 4 bases, and 19 bases separated the two germline ends. Germline CDR1 reads DFQATT; CDR2 reads SNEGSKA (reference sequence). The CDR3 protein is CSAPVPGTSYEQYF. For the CDR3, the DNA is TGCAGTGCACCCGTCCCCGGGACATCATACGAGCAGTACTTC.

This clonotype was counted between two and nine times. The rearrangement uses TRBV7-8 and TRBJ2-5; possibly TRBD2 for D (6 bases). Deletions cut 5 bases from V and 5 bases from J, with 21 bases between. The germline V gene encodes CDR1 SGHVS and CDR2 FQNEAQ. The CDR3 totals 16 residues. The CDR3 reads CASSPKRVRRRETQYF. For the CDR3, the DNA is TGTGCCAGCAGCCCCAAGCGGGTCCGGAGGAGGGAGACCCAGTACTTC.

This clonotype was detected ten times or more. This chain links TRBV5-1 with TRBJ2-2; TRBD1 might be the D (6 bases). Germline CDR1 reads SGHRS; CDR2 reads YFSETQ. The CDR3 contains 12 residues. V dropped 4 bases and J dropped 16 bases, with 17 bases sitting between them. CDR3 DNA: TGCGCCAGCAGCGGAGACGGGACACACGCGTTTTTT. Its translation is CASSGDGTHAFF.

The J gene is TRBJ1-2, the V gene TRBV4-1, with 7 bases identical to TRBD1. Germline V gene data show CDR1 as MGHRA and CDR2 as YSYEKL. Trimming removed 6 bases from V and 7 bases from J; junction bases left unmatched: 14. This CDR3 contains 15 residues. The CDR3 reads CASRRESDRVGGYTF. For the CDR3, the DNA is TGCGCCAGCAGACGAGAAAGTGACAGGGTAGGTGGCTACACCTTC.

Points on this clonotype: Possible read error: a much larger clone is one base away. The chain is built from TRBV20-1 and TRBJ2-2; 7 bases match TRBD2. The CDR3 runs to 15 residues. Germline CDR1 is DFQATT and CDR2 is SNEGSKA (reference sequence). The DNA for the CDR3 is TGCAGTGCCGCTCGGGGACTAACCCTCACCGGGGAGCTGCTTTTT. This gives the protein CSAARGLTLTGELLF.